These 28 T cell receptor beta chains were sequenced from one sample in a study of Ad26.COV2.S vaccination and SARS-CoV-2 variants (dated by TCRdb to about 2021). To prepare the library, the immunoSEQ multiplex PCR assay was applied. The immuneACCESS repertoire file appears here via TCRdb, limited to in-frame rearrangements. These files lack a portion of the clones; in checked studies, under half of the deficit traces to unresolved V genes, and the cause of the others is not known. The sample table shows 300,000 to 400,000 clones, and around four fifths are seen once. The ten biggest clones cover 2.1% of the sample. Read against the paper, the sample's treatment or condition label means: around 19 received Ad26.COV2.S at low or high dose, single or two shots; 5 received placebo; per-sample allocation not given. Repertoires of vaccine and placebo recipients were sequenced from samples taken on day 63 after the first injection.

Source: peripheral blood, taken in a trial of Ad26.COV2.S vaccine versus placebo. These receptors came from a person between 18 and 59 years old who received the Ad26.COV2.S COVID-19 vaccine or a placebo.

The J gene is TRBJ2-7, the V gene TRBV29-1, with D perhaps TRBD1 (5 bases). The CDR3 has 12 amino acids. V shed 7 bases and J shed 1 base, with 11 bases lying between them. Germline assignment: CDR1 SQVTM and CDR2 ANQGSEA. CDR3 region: CSALDRSYEQYF. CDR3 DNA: TGCAGCGCTTTAGACAGATCCTACGAGCAGTACTTC.

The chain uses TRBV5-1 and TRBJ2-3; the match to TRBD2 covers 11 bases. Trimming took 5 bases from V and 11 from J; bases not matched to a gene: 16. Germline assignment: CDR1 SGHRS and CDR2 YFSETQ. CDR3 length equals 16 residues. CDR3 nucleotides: TGCGCCAGCAGTCTGGTAGCGGGGGGGTCCCCGGTCGTGCAGTATTTT. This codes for CASSLVAGGSPVVQYF.

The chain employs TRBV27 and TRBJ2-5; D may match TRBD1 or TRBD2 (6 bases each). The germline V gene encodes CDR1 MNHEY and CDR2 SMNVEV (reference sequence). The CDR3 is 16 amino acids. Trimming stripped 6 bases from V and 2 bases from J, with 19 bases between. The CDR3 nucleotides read TGTGCCAGCAGGGCCGGGGGCGCCCCCCTGCAAGAGACCCAGTACTTC. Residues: CASRAGGAPLQETQYF.

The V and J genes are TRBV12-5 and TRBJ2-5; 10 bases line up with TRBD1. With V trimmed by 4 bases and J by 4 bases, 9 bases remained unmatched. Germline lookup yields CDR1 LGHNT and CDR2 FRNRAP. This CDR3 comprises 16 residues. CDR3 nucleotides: TGTGCTAGTGGTTCGGGAATCCGGGACAGGGGAGAGACCCAGTACTTC. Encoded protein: CASGSGIRDRGETQYF.

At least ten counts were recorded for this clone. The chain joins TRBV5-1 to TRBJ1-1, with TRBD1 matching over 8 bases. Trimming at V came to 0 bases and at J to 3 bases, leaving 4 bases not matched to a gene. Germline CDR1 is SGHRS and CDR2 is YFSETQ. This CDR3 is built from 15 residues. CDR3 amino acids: CASSLAGGADTEAFF. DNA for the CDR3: TGCGCCAGCAGCTTGGCAGGGGGCGCGGACACTGAAGCTTTCTTT. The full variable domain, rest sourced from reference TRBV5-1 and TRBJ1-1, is KAGVTQTPRYLIKTRGQQVTLSCSPISGHRSVSWYQQTPGQGLQFLFEYFSETQRNKGNFPGRFSGRQFSNSRSEMNVSTLELGDSALYLCASSLAGGADTEAFFGQGTRLTVV.

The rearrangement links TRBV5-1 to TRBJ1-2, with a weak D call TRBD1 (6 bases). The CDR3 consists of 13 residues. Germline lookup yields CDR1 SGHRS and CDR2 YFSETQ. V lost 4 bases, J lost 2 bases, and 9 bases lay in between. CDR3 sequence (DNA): TGCGCCAGCAGCAAGGGACAAAACTATGGCTACACCTTC. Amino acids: CASSKGQNYGYTF. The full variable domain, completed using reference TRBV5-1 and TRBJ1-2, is KAGVTQTPRYLIKTRGQQVTLSCSPISGHRSVSWYQQTPGQGLQFLFEYFSETQRNKGNFPGRFSGRQFSNSRSEMNVSTLELGDSALYLCASSKGQNYGYTFGSGTRLTVV.

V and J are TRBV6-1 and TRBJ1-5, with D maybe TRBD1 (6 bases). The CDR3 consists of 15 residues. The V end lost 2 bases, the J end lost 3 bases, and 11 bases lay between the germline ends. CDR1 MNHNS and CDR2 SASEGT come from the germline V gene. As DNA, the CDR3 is TGTGCCAGCAGTGAAAGGGGGGCCTTCAATCAGCCCCAGCATTTT. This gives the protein CASSERGAFNQPQHF.

The CDR3 spells CAISEGSLGYEQFF. CDR3 nucleotides: TGTGCCATCAGTGAGGGATCGCTTGGCTATGAGCAGTTCTTC. The rearrangement links TRBV10-3 to TRBJ2-1, with D unresolved. The CDR3 covers 14 residues. CDR1 ENHRY and CDR2 SYGVKD come from the germline V gene. Trimming shortened V by 2 bases and J by 8 bases, and 13 bases separated the two germline ends.

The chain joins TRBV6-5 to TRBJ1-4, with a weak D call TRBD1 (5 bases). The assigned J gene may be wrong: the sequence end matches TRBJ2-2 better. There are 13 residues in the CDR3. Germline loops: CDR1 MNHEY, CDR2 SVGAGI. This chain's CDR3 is CASSYIRGGELFF. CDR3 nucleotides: TGTGCCAGCAGTTACATAAGGGGTGGGGAGCTGTTTTTT.

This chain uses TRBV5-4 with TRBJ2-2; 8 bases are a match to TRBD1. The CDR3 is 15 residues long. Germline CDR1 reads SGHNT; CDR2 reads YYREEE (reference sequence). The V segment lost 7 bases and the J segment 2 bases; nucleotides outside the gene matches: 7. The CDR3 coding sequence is TGTGCCAGCTTGGCTACAGGGGGTAACACCGGGGAGCTGTTTTTT. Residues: CASLATGGNTGELFF.

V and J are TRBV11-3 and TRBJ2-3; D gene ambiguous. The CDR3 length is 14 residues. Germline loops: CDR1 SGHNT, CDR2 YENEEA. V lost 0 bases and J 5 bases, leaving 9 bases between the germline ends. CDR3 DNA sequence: TGTGCCAGCAGCTTAGATCCGGCGGAAGATACGCAGTATTTT. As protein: CASSLDPAEDTQYF.

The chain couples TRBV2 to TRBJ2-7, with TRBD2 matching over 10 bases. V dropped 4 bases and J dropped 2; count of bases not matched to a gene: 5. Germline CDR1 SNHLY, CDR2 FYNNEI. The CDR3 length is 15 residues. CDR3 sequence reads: CASSAASGGPYEQYF. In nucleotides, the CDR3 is TGTGCCAGCAGTGCCGCTAGCGGGGGACCCTACGAGCAGTACTTC. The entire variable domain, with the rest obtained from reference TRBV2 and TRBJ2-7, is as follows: EPEVTQTPSHQVTQMGQEVILRCVPISNHLYFYWYRQILGQKVEFLVSFYNNEISEKSEIFDDQFSVERPDGSNFTLKIRSTKLEDSAMYFCASSAASGGPYEQYFGPGTRLTVT.

CDR3 amino acids: CASSQDPVSGGSEKLFF. The CDR3 DNA follows: TGTGCCAGCAGCCAAGATCCGGTTTCAGGGGGCAGTGAAAAACTGTTTTTT. The rearrangement joins TRBV3-1 (or the pseudogene TRBV3-2) to TRBJ1-4, with 8 nucleotides matching TRBD1. V shed 0 bases and J 7 bases; nucleotides not matched to a gene: 10. The CDR3 length is 17 residues. Germline CDR1 reads LGHDT; CDR2 reads YNNKEL (reference sequence).

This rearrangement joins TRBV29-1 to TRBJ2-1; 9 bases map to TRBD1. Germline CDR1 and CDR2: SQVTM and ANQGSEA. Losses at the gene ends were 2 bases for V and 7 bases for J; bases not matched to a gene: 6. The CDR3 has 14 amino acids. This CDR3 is CSVERWGQGNEQFF. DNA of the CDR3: TGCAGCGTTGAACGCTGGGGACAGGGAAATGAGCAGTTCTTC.

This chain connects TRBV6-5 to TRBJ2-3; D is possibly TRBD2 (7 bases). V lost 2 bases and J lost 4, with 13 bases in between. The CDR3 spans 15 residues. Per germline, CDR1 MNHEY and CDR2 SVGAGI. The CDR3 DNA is TGTGCCAGCAGTTACGCGGGGGCGCGCTCAGATACGCAGTATTTT. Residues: CASSYAGARSDTQYF.

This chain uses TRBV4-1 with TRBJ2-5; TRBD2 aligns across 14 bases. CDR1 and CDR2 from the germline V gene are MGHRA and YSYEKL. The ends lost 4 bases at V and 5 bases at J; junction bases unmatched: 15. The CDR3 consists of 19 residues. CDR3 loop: CASSLRSGLAGGMGETQYF. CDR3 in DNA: TGCGCCAGCAGCCTAAGGTCCGGACTAGCGGGGGGAATGGGGGAGACCCAGTACTTC.

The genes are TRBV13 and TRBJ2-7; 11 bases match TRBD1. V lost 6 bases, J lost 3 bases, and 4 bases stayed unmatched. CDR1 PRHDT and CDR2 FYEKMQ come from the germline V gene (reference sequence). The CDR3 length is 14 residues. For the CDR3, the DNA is TGTGCCAGCAGGCGGACAGGGGGCCGCTACGAGCAGTACTTC. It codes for CASRRTGGRYEQYF.

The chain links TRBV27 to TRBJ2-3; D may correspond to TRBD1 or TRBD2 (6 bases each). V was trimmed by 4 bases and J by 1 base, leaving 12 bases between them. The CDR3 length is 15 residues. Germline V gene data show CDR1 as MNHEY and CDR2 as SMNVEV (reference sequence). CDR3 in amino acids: CASSSRGPRTDTQYF. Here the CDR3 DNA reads TGTGCCAGCAGTTCCCGGGGGCCGCGCACAGATACGCAGTATTTT.

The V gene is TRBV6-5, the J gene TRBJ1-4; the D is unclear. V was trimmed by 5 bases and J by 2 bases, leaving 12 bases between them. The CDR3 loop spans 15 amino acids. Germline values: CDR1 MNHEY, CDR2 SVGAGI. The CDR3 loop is CASSPRAFTNEKLFF. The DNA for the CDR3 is TGTGCCAGCAGTCCCCGGGCCTTCACTAATGAAAAACTGTTTTTT.

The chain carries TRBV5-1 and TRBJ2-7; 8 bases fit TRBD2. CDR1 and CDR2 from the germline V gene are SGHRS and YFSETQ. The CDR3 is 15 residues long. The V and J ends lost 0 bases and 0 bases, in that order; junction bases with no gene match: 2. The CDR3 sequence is CASSLAGGPSYEQYF. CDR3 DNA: TGCGCCAGCAGCTTGGCGGGGGGGCCCTCCTACGAGCAGTACTTC. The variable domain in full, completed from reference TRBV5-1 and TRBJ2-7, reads KAGVTQTPRYLIKTRGQQVTLSCSPISGHRSVSWYQQTPGQGLQFLFEYFSETQRNKGNFPGRFSGRQFSNSRSEMNVSTLELGDSALYLCASSLAGGPSYEQYFGPGTRLTVT.

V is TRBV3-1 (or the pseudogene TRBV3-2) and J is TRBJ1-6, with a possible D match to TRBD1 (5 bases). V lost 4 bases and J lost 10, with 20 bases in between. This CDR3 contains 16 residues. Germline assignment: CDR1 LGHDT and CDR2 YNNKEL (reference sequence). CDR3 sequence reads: CASSLRHLGGVSPLHF. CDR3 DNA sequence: TGTGCCAGCAGCCTAAGGCATCTTGGGGGGGTCTCACCCCTCCACTTT.

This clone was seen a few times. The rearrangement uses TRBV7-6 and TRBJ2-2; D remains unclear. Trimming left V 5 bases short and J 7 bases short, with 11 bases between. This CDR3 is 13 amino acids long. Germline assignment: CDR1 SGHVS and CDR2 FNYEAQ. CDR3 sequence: CASSPPTHGELFF. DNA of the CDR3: TGTGCCAGCAGCCCGCCAACTCACGGGGAGCTGTTTTTT.

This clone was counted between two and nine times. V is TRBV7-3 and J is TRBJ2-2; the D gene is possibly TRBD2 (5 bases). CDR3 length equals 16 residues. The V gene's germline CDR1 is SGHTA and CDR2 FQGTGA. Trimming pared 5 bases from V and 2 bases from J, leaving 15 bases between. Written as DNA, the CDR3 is TGTGCCAGCAGCCCTACCCCGACTATAAACACCGGGGAGCTGTTTTTT. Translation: CASSPTPTINTGELFF.

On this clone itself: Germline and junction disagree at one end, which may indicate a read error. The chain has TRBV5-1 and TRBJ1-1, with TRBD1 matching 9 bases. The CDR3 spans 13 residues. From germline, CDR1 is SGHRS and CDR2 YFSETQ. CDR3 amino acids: CAGRQGVNTEAFF. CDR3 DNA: TGCGCCGGCAGACAGGGGGTAAACACTGAAGCTTTCTTT.

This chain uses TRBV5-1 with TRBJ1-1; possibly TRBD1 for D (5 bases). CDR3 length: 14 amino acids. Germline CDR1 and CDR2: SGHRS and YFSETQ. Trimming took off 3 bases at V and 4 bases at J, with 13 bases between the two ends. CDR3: CASSSKTASTEAFF. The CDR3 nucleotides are TGCGCCAGCAGCTCCAAGACAGCATCCACTGAAGCTTTCTTT.

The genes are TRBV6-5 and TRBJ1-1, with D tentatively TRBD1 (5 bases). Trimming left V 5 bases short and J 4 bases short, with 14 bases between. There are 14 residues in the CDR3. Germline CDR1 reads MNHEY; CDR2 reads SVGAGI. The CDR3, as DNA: TGTGCCAGCAGTCGAGGGGACGGCTTCACTGAAGCTTTCTTT. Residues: CASSRGDGFTEAFF.

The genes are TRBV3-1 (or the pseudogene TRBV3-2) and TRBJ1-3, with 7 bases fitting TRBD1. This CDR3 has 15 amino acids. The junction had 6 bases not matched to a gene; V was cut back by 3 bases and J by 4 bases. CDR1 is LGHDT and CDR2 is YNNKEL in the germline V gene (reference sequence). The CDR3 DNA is TGTGCCAGCAGCCAGGTGACAGGGACCGGAAACACCATATATTTT. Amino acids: CASSQVTGTGNTIYF.

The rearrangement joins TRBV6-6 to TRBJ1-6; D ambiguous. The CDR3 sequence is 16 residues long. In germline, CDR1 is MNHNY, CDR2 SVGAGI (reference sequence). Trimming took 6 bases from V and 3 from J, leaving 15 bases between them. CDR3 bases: TGTGCCAGCAGCCTCTCTGGTGCGTACTATAATTCACCCCTCCACTTT. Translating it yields CASSLSGAYYNSPLHF.